This entry lists 15 T cell receptor beta chains sequenced from one sample in a study of blood T cell repertoires in COVID-19. Assay used: immunoSEQ multiplex PCR; TCRdb lists only in-frame clones, some missing. The repertoire has around 97,000 clones, about 87% of them found once; the top ten carry roughly 21%. Sequenced sample: peripheral blood. The receptors shown here come from a human donor in a cohort sampled during active COVID-19.

The chain links TRBV10-3 to TRBJ2-1, with TRBD2 matching over 13 bases. From germline, CDR1 is ENHRY and CDR2 SYGVKD. J gave up 14 bases and V 3 bases, and 10 bases lay outside the gene matches. The CDR3 runs 15 residues. CDR3 residues: CAISDFTSGRAGEFF. The CDR3 DNA is TGTGCCATCAGTGATTTTACTAGCGGGAGGGCCGGGGAGTTCTTC.

V usage is TRBV2 and J usage is TRBJ2-1, with 14 bases identical to TRBD2. The V gene's germline CDR1 is SNHLY and CDR2 FYNNEI. The CDR3 totals 16 residues. V lost 8 bases and J lost 8; bases outside the gene matches: 11. The CDR3 loop is CASQKMGLAGDDEQFF. The CDR3, as DNA: TGTGCCAGCCAAAAGATGGGACTAGCGGGAGACGATGAGCAGTTCTTC.

This rearrangement joins TRBV6-5 to TRBJ1-4; TRBD1 might be the D (5 bases). This CDR3 has 14 amino acids. CDR1 MNHEY and CDR2 SVGAGI come from the germline V gene. Trimming removed 10 bases from V and 4 bases from J, with 16 bases in between. CDR3 sequence reads: CAIRDPGGNEKLFF. DNA for the CDR3: TGTGCCATCCGGGACCCGGGGGGTAATGAAAAACTGTTTTTT.

This chain joins TRBV6-2 or TRBV6-3 and TRBJ2-7; no clear D gene. This CDR3 region has 11 residues. The ends were cut back, 4 bases at V and 2 bases at J, with 3 bases in the middle. CDR1 is MNHEY, CDR2 SVGEGT, per germline. CDR3 in amino acids: CASSLTYEQYF. DNA of the CDR3: TGTGCCAGCAGTTTAACCTACGAGCAGTACTTC.

The V gene is TRBV7-3, the J gene TRBJ2-5; possible D gene TRBD1, 6 bases. The V gene lost 4 bases and the J gene lost 2 bases, with 8 bases spanning the gap. Germline assignment: CDR1 SGHTA and CDR2 FQGTGA. This CDR3 has 13 amino acids. The CDR3 DNA follows: TGTGCCAGCAGCTCGAGGGGGCAAGAGACCCAGTACTTC. Translation gives CASSSRGQETQYF.

The rearrangement joins TRBV28 to TRBJ2-7; D possibly corresponds to TRBD2 (5 bases). Germline assignment: CDR1 MDHEN and CDR2 SYDVKM. V was pared by 5 bases and J by 1 base, with 15 bases between. CDR3 length equals 15 residues. The CDR3 nucleotides are TGTGCCAGCAGTCCCGGGCGGGTATTTTCCTACGAGCAGTACTTC. Amino acids: CASSPGRVFSYEQYF.

This clone was picked up a small number of times. This rearrangement joins TRBV10-3 to TRBJ1-1; weak D call: TRBD1 (5 bases). V was shortened by 10 bases and J by 1 base, with 13 bases between the two germline ends. Germline-derived CDR1 and CDR2 are ENHRY and SYGVKD. CDR3 length: 13 amino acids. The CDR3 loop is CATTGLTNTEAFF. Written as DNA, the CDR3 is TGTGCCACAACGGGACTGACGAACACTGAAGCTTTCTTT.

V and J are TRBV3-1 (or the pseudogene TRBV3-2) and TRBJ1-2; a possible D gene is TRBD1 (6 bases). This CDR3 contains 14 residues. Germline V gene sequence: CDR1 LGHDT, CDR2 YNNKEL (reference sequence). Trimming removed 6 bases at V and 8 bases at J, with 19 bases between. CDR3 in amino acids: CASSSGHSWGGYTF. In DNA form, the CDR3 reads TGTGCCAGCAGTTCGGGACACTCCTGGGGGGGCTACACCTTC.

The V and J genes are TRBV25-1 and TRBJ2-3; 9 bases match TRBD2. Germline trimming cut 1 base from V and 5 bases from J; bases unmatched to any gene: 7. In germline, CDR1 is MGHDK, CDR2 SYGVNS. The CDR3 is 16 residues long. CDR3 amino acids: CASSESGREGQDTQYF. For the CDR3, the DNA is TGTGCCAGCAGTGAATCGGGGCGGGAGGGTCAAGATACGCAGTATTTT. Complete variable domain (other parts from reference TRBV25-1 and TRBJ2-3): EADIYQTPRYLVIGTGKKITLECSQTMGHDKMYWYQQDPGMELHLIHYSYGVNSTEKGDLSSESTVSRIRTEHFPLTLESARPSHTSQYLCASSESGREGQDTQYFGPGTRLTVL.

V is TRBV2 and J is TRBJ2-2; TRBD2 might be the D (5 bases). The V and J ends lost 9 bases and 4 bases respectively, with 15 bases between them. The CDR3 has 14 amino acids. Looked up from germline, CDR1 is SNHLY and CDR2 is FYNNEI. Here the CDR3 DNA reads TGTGCCAGTAGCGTTGTTTTAAGCACCGGGGAGCTGTTTTTT. Its translation: CASSVVLSTGELFF.

The rearrangement joins TRBV14 to TRBJ2-5; 10 bases are a match to TRBD1. Germline loops: CDR1 SGHDN, CDR2 FVKESK. The V segment lost 5 bases and the J segment 2 bases; nucleotides outside the gene matches: 8. This CDR3 spans 16 amino acids. The CDR3 region has the DNA TGTGCCAGCAGCTTCCGGACAGGGGGGACTCAAGAGACCCAGTACTTC. Its protein product is CASSFRTGGTQETQYF.

The chain recombines TRBV5-6 with TRBJ2-3; the match to TRBD2 covers 8 bases. Trimming at V came to 5 bases and at J to 6 bases, leaving 8 bases not matched to a gene. The CDR3 covers 14 residues. Germline V gene data show CDR1 as SGHDT and CDR2 as YYEEEE. In DNA, the CDR3 is TGTGCCAGCAGAGCGGGAGAAATTTCTGATACGCAGTATTTT. Its translation is CASRAGEISDTQYF.

This clone appeared once. The chain is built from TRBV10-3 and TRBJ1-1; D possibly corresponds to TRBD1 (5 bases). V lost 5 bases and J 8 bases, leaving 15 bases between the germline ends. The CDR3 extends over 13 amino acids. Germline V lookup: CDR1 ENHRY, CDR2 SYGVKD. Here the CDR3 reads CAISTAGYNEAFF. DNA for the CDR3: TGTGCCATCAGTACCGCAGGGTATAACGAAGCTTTCTTT.

This chain uses TRBV7-3 with TRBJ2-1; D is possibly TRBD1 (6 bases). Germline V gene data show CDR1 as SGHTA and CDR2 as FQGTGA. The CDR3 contains 17 residues. V was cut by 5 bases and J by 7 bases, with 24 bases left in between. CDR3 nucleotide sequence: TGTGCCAGCAGCCTCACGCGACCCCGACAGGTTGAAAATGAGCAGTTCTTC. Translated: CASSLTRPRQVENEQFF.

J is TRBJ2-2 and V is TRBV28; 8 nucleotides line up with TRBD1. This CDR3 has 14 residues. Germline lookup yields CDR1 MDHEN and CDR2 SYDVKM. V trimming: 7 bases; J trimming: 5 bases; junction bases outside the gene matches: 6. The CDR3 loop reads CASIKRTGTGELFF. CDR3 nucleotide sequence: TGTGCCAGCATTAAAAGGACAGGGACCGGGGAGCTGTTTTTT. The entire variable domain, with the rest obtained from reference TRBV28 and TRBJ2-2, is as follows: DVKVTQSSRYLVKRTGEKVFLECVQDMDHENMFWYRQDPGLGLRLIYFSYDVKMKEKGDIPEGYSVSREKKERFSLILESASTNQTSMYLCASIKRTGTGELFFGEGSRLTVL.